This T cell receptor beta chain was recorded in a study of blood T cell repertoires in COVID-19 (dated by TCRdb to 2018 to 2021). At the level of the whole study: Samples covering the acute and convalescent phases of COVID-19 were provided by collaborators in the United States, Italy and Spain. Subjects who had been exposed to COVID-19, were actively infected with it, or had recovered from it provided the deeply sampled blood TCRbeta repertoires that made up the dataset. The samples were drawn from two sources: the first 160 participants of the ongoing ImmuneRACE study, and 1,254 subjects contributed by 6 global collaborators. Sample metadata almost always included a de-identified subject ID, COVID-19 status, age in years and sex. Where available, HLA class I and class II types were taken from metadata supplied by the sample provider and were not determined by assay-based typing. The material from the prospective study consisted of cDNA or gDNA derived from T cells, B-cell-depleted T cells, or PBMCs. The repertoires were made available in a free public database intended to serve as a resource for research on the immune response to SARS-CoV-2.

The V end loses 3 bases and the J end loses 4 bases, and a stretch of 12 bases separates them. The CDR3 spans 14 residues, from the cysteine through the phenylalanine. Kept here is only the CDR3 DNA, which spans 42 bases and is read in frame from base 1. The germline V gene supplies CDR1 SGHTA and CDR2 FQGNSA. TCRbeta CDR3 regions were amplified from genomic DNA using the immunoSEQ Assay, a bias-controlled multiplex PCR. From the authors' description of their analysis: Nucleated cell counts per sample were estimated from amplification of reference gene primers within the assay. To quantify the absolute abundance of each unique TCRbeta CDR3 rearrangement, sequence reads were collapsed and filtered. For each sample, productive Simpson clonality was calculated by taking the square root of Simpson's diversity index across productive rearrangements. In TCRdb, the immuneACCESS table is reduced to in-frame sequences with V and J assigned. These tables do not hold every clone; where another copy was compared, an unresolved V gene accounts for under half, and the others remain unexplained. The V and J calls and the clone size are those of that table, but D and trimming were determined from the DNA. The sample includes under 200,000 clones, with around 84% observed a single time. In total, the top ten clones hold roughly 7% of the sample.

To note about this clone: Its antigen is not yet known. Per-base qualities were not stored, and no clone one base away is much larger.

The collaborating institutions used their own protocols to collect whole blood in K2EDTA tubes. For TCRbeta analysis, collaborator samples were shipped as frozen whole blood, as isolated PBMCs, or as DNA extracted from either sample type. Overall results and qualifications from the work: The amount of clinical and demographic metadata varied by source and participant and was provided uncurated.

This clonotype was sampled from a man aged 50-60 years with active or convalescent COVID-19. The sequencing sample was made of peripheral blood. The chain is assembled from TRBV7-2 and TRBJ1-2; TRBD1 is a weak D gene call, 6 bases matching. The CDR3 amino acid sequence is: CASSFEQGGYGYTF. The DNA is as follows: TGTGCCAGCAGCTTCGAACAGGGTGGCTATGGCTACACCTTC.